This paragraph reports one T cell receptor (beta chain). With 4 bases clipped from V and 6 bases from J, the junction kept 8 bases outside the gene matches. The CDR3 covers 16 residues. Germline V CDR1 and CDR2: SEHNR, FQNEAQ (reference sequence). One entry per CDR3 protein results from TCRdb running MiXCR on the RT-PCR reads. The sample includes almost 700,000 distinct CDR3 sequences, 13% to 15% of them seen just once. The sequence derives from a female donor in good health, serving as a healthy control. The specimen sequenced was memory CD4+ T cells from blood. The V and J genes are TRBV7-9 and TRBJ2-2; TRBD1 aligns across 10 bases. The DNA of the CDR3 is TGTGCCAGCAGCTCCGGGACAGGGGCCCCCTCCGGGGAGCTGTTTTTT. This gives the protein CASSSGTGAPSGELFF. Using reference TRBV7-9 and TRBJ2-2 for the parts outside the CDR3, the full variable domain is DTGVSQNPRHKITKRGQNVTFRCDPISEHNRLYWYRQTLGQGPEFLTYFQNEAQLEKSRLLSDRFSAERPKGSFSTLEIQRTEQGDSAMYLCASSSGTGAPSGELFFGEGSRLTVL.